The 27 T cell receptor beta chains reported below all come from one sample, sequenced in a study of molecular identifiers for immune sequencing clone quantification (dated by TCRdb to between 2017 and 2018). The protocol used for the library was PCR. The data were produced on a NextSeq 500. TCRdb trimmed the raw reads at Q25, called clones with MiXCR and kept productive beta chains. Here each entry gathers all rows of one CDR3 protein and keeps the most common genes and DNA. The table for this sample lists about 500,000 distinct CDR3 sequences; 25% of them were counted only once. The ten top clones hold around 0.79% of the sample. The sample was naive CD8+ T cells from blood, with Jurkat cell RNA spiked in. Read against the paper, the sample's cell subset or site label means: FACS-sorted CD8+CD4-CCR7+CD45RA+ naive T cells. These TCRs come from a human donor in good health. Some libraries in this study had Jurkat cell RNA spiked in.

This clonotype was seen ten or more times. The V and J genes are TRBV14 and TRBJ2-3; D call uncertain. V lost 3 bases to trimming and J lost 0 bases, with 7 bases between them. CDR3 length equals 14 residues. The germline V gene encodes CDR1 SGHDN and CDR2 FVKESK. The CDR3 spells CASSHLLSTDTQYF. Written as DNA, the CDR3 is TGTGCCAGCAGCCACCTACTTAGCACAGATACGCAGTATTTT.

The sample holds a few counts of this clonotype. This rearrangement joins TRBV7-6 to TRBJ2-2; D is perhaps TRBD1 (5 bases). Germline values: CDR1 SGHVS, CDR2 FNYEAQ. The CDR3 spans 15 residues. Trimming pared 5 bases from V and 6 bases from J, leaving 16 bases between. The CDR3 sequence is CASSVDMEEAGELFF. The CDR3 DNA sequence: TGTGCCAGCAGCGTGGACATGGAAGAGGCCGGGGAGCTGTTTTTT. Using reference TRBV7-6 and TRBJ2-2 for the parts outside the CDR3, the full variable domain is GAGVSQSPRYKVTKRGQDVALRCDPISGHVSLYWYRQALGQGPEFLTYFNYEAQQDKSGLPNDRFSAERPEGSISTLTIQRTEQRDSAMYRCASSVDMEEAGELFFGEGSRLTVL.

This chain joins TRBV4-2 and TRBJ2-5; D is possibly TRBD1 (6 bases). With 0 bases removed from V and 5 bases from J, the gap between germline ends came to 13 bases. This CDR3 contains 15 residues. Germline V CDR1 and CDR2: LGHNA, YNFKEQ. The CDR3 reads CASSQDPGVRETQYF. In DNA, the CDR3 is TGTGCCAGCAGCCAAGATCCAGGGGTTAGGGAGACCCAGTACTTC.

CDR3 residues: CASSVSTGGFYEQYF. The CDR3 DNA reads TGTGCCAGCAGCGTCAGCACAGGGGGCTTCTACGAGCAGTACTTC. The chain carries TRBV7-9 and TRBJ2-7, with 9 bases lining up with TRBD1. The CDR3 is made up of 15 amino acids. Per germline, CDR1 SEHNR and CDR2 FQNEAQ (reference sequence). Germline trimming cut 5 bases from V and 3 bases from J; bases unmatched to any gene: 8.

The chain links TRBV27 to TRBJ2-5; unclear D gene. Trimming cost V 6 bases and J 2 bases, with 10 bases left between them. The CDR3 has 13 amino acids. CDR1 MNHEY and CDR2 SMNVEV come from the germline V gene (reference sequence). The DNA of the CDR3 is TGTGCCAGCAGCCCCGACCAACAAGAGACCCAGTACTTC. It specifies CASSPDQQETQYF.

This clonotype showed up just a few times. The chain links TRBV20-1 to TRBJ2-1, with D unclear. This CDR3 contains 14 residues. Looked up from germline, CDR1 is DFQATT and CDR2 is SNEGSKA (reference sequence). V was cut by 0 bases and J by 4 bases, with 10 bases left in between. The CDR3 nucleotides are TGCAGTGCTAGAGACCCAGTCAGTTACAATGAGCAGTTCTTC. This translates into CSARDPVSYNEQFF.

Comment on this clonotype: It may be a read error: a sequence one base away is much more abundant. The chain is built from TRBV7-9 and TRBJ1-2; no definite D call. Trimming removed 1 base at V and 0 bases at J, with 3 bases between. The CDR3 is 13 residues long. The germline V gene has CDR1 SEHNR and CDR2 FQNEAQ (reference sequence). The DNA for the CDR3 is TGTGCCAGCAGCTTAGAATCTAACTATGGCTACACCTTC. Its protein product is CASSLESNYGYTF.

This clonotype was seen at least ten times. The chain recombines TRBV3-1 with TRBJ2-2; 8 bases fit TRBD2. J was trimmed by 4 bases and V by 4 bases; bases with no gene match: 5. From germline, CDR1 is LGHDT and CDR2 YNNKEL (reference sequence). The CDR3 covers 15 residues. Here the CDR3 reads CASSPGLEGTGELFF. CDR3 nucleotide sequence: TGTGCCAGCAGCCCGGGACTAGAGGGCACCGGGGAGCTGTTTTTT.

This clonotype was seen repeatedly, ten times or more. The chain employs TRBV10-1 and TRBJ2-7, with D unclear. The CDR3 covers 15 residues. V dropped 0 bases and J dropped 1 base, with 10 bases sitting between them. Germline CDR1 WNHNN, CDR2 SYGVQD (reference sequence). CDR3 protein: CASSESTGPSYEQYF. Here the CDR3 DNA reads TGCGCCAGCAGTGAGTCGACTGGACCGTCCTACGAGCAGTACTTC.

The chain is built from TRBV5-1 and TRBJ2-7; TRBD1 matches at 9 bases. Germline CDR1 and CDR2: SGHRS and YFSETQ. Unmatched junction bases numbered 14, after V lost 3 bases and J lost 7 bases. The CDR3 runs 16 residues. CDR3 nucleotide sequence: TGCGCCAGCAGCTCCGCGGTGGGACAGGGCGCCGGGGAGCAGTACTTC. The encoded protein is CASSSAVGQGAGEQYF.

This sequence joins TRBV5-3 and TRBJ2-7, with TRBD2 matching 10 bases. TRBV5-3 is an ORF; its function is uncertain. J lost 4 bases, V lost 8 bases, and 15 bases had no gene match. The CDR3 has 16 amino acids. As DNA, the CDR3 is TGTGCCAGCTTACTCGAGGGGCTAGCGGGAGAGTACGAGCAGTACTTC. This encodes CASLLEGLAGEYEQYF.

This clonotype was picked up a small number of times. V and J are TRBV14 and TRBJ2-3; TRBD2 aligns across 13 bases. Germline CDR1 is SGHDN and CDR2 is FVKESK. The CDR3 covers 20 residues. The J segment lost 1 base and the V segment lost 0 bases, leaving 10 bases of the junction unmatched. The CDR3 is CASSQDQRTSGRGGTDTQYF. CDR3 coding DNA: TGTGCCAGCAGCCAAGATCAACGTACTAGCGGGAGGGGTGGCACAGATACGCAGTATTTT.

In its sample, this clonotype was seen a few times. The CDR3 is CASSHWITGGGETQYF. The CDR3 DNA is TGTGCCAGCAGCCACTGGATCACAGGGGGCGGGGAGACCCAGTACTTC. The V and J genes are TRBV3-1 and TRBJ2-5; 9 nucleotides agree with TRBD1. The CDR3 is made up of 16 amino acids. The germline gives CDR1 LGHDT, CDR2 YNNKEL (reference sequence). The trim removed 3 bases at V and 5 bases at J, leaving 10 bases unmatched.

The chain joins TRBV27 to TRBJ2-2; perhaps TRBD1 as D (5 bases). The CDR3 loop spans 16 amino acids. Trimming shortened V by 5 bases and J by 6 bases, and 19 bases separated the two germline ends. Germline V gene data show CDR1 as MNHEY and CDR2 as SMNVEV (reference sequence). The CDR3 bases are TGTGCCAGCAGTCCGCTAGGGGTTACCCGGGCCGGGGAGCTGTTTTTT. Protein product: CASSPLGVTRAGELFF.

This clonotype was detected many times. This chain connects TRBV30 to TRBJ2-3; D may be TRBD1 (5 bases). This CDR3 has 16 amino acids. Germline values: CDR1 GTSNPN, CDR2 SVGIG (reference sequence). V lost 0 bases, J lost 3 bases, and 16 bases lay in between. The CDR3 DNA is TGTGCCTGGAGTGTAGGATATCAGGGTCGGACAGATACGCAGTATTTT. Amino acids: CAWSVGYQGRTDTQYF.

In its sample, this clonotype was seen a few times. The chain links TRBV4-3 to TRBJ2-7; D is ambiguous. CDR3 length equals 13 residues. Trimming removed 3 bases at V and 2 bases at J, with 8 bases between. Germline V gene data show CDR1 as LGHNA and CDR2 as YSLEER. In DNA form, the CDR3 reads TGCGCCAGCAGCCAGGCATTGCCCTACGAGCAGTACTTC. It specifies CASSQALPYEQYF.

There are a few counts of this clonotype. The V gene is TRBV27, the J gene TRBJ2-3; D is possibly TRBD1 or TRBD2 (5 bases each). Germline assignment: CDR1 MNHEY and CDR2 SMNVEV (reference sequence). V dropped 6 bases and J dropped 4 bases, with 20 bases sitting between them. This CDR3 contains 16 residues. CDR3 sequence reads: CASRDGTIANPDTQYF. In DNA, the CDR3 is TGTGCCAGCAGGGACGGGACCATCGCCAATCCAGATACGCAGTATTTT.

This chain connects TRBV9 to TRBJ2-3, with D possibly being TRBD1 or TRBD2 (6 bases each). The germline CDR1 and CDR2 sequences are SGDLS and YYNGEE. The CDR3 extends over 15 amino acids. V shed 0 bases and J shed 5 bases, with 13 bases lying between them. The DNA for the CDR3 is TGTGCCAGCAGCGTAGGTGACGGGGGCAGAGATACGCAGTATTTT. Amino acids: CASSVGDGGRDTQYF.

This clonotype has only a few counts. J is TRBJ2-7 and V is TRBV12-3 or TRBV12-4, with D maybe TRBD2 (5 bases). CDR3 length equals 13 residues. Trimming stripped 1 base from V and 6 bases from J, with 10 bases between. CDR3 amino acids: CASSLVASPEQYF. The CDR3 coding sequence is TGTGCCAGCAGTTTAGTCGCTAGCCCCGAGCAGTACTTC.

This clonotype was recorded a few times. The chain is built from TRBV5-6 and TRBJ2-6; 7 bases line up with TRBD1. The CDR3 is 16 amino acids. V shed 4 bases, J shed 0 bases, and the junction held 4 bases outside the gene matches. Looked up from germline, CDR1 is SGHDT and CDR2 is YYEEEE. CDR3 amino acids: CASSRTGFSGANVLTF. As DNA, the CDR3 is TGTGCCAGCAGCAGGACAGGCTTCTCTGGGGCCAACGTCCTGACTTTC.

J is TRBJ2-7 and V is TRBV12-3 or TRBV12-4; maybe TRBD1 (7 bases). This CDR3 has 17 amino acids. V dropped 0 bases and J dropped 1 base, with 16 bases sitting between them. CDR3 loop: CASSLAWGAGGSYEQYF. CDR3 DNA: TGTGCCAGCAGTTTAGCGTGGGGCGCAGGGGGGTCCTACGAGCAGTACTTC.

Concerning this clonotype itself: Relative to the germline gene, one junction end is altered; a read error may explain this. The V call is TRBV7-6, the J call TRBJ2-1; no firm D call. Germline V gives CDR1 SGHVS, CDR2 FNYEAQ. This CDR3 comprises 15 residues. DNA for the CDR3: TGTGCCAGCAGCTCGAGGCTGAGCTCCTACGATGAGCAGTTCTTC. It yields the protein CASSSRLSSYDEQFF.

The CDR3 is CATSRDRREEGYNEQFF. As DNA, the CDR3 is TGTGCCACCAGCAGAGATCGGAGGGAAGAGGGTTACAATGAGCAGTTCTTC. V and J are TRBV15 and TRBJ2-1; possibly TRBD2 for D (6 bases). Trimming removed 0 bases at V and 4 bases at J, with 16 bases between. The CDR3 has 17 amino acids. In germline, CDR1 is LNHNV, CDR2 YYDKDF (reference sequence).

A few counts support this clonotype. This chain links TRBV13 with TRBJ1-1; tentative D call: TRBD1 (6 bases). V gave up 2 bases and J gave up 4 bases, with 8 bases separating them. Germline CDR1 and CDR2: PRHDT and FYEKMQ (reference sequence). There are 13 residues in the CDR3. The CDR3 spells CASSLWGLTEAFF. Here the CDR3 DNA reads TGTGCCAGCAGCTTATGGGGGCTCACTGAAGCTTTCTTT. Together with reference TRBV13 and TRBJ1-1, the CDR3 gives the full variable domain: AAGVIQSPRHLIKEKRETATLKCYPIPRHDTVYWYQQGPGQDPQFLISFYEKMQSDKGSIPDRFSAQQFSDYHSELNMSSLELGDSALYFCASSLWGLTEAFFGQGTRLTVV.

This clonotype showed up many times. For the CDR3, the DNA is TGCGCCAGCAGCCAGGAGGACAGGGGTACCTACGAGCAGTACTTC. It specifies CASSQEDRGTYEQYF. V usage is TRBV4-1 and J usage is TRBJ2-7; TRBD1 aligns across 9 bases. V lost 3 bases to trimming and J lost 2 bases; unmatched junction nucleotides: 5. The CDR3 extends over 15 amino acids. CDR1 is MGHRA, CDR2 YSYEKL, per germline.

This chain uses TRBV10-3 with TRBJ2-7; 9 nucleotides agree with TRBD2. CDR3 length: 11 amino acids. Germline V CDR1 and CDR2: ENHRY, SYGVKD. Losses at the gene ends were 10 bases for V and 6 bases for J; bases not matched to a gene: 4. The CDR3 DNA reads as TGTGCCACTGTACTAGCGGGCGAGCAGTACTTC. Encoded protein: CATVLAGEQYF.

This clonotype was counted ten times or more. The chain links TRBV9 to TRBJ1-1; no clear D. There are 13 residues in the CDR3. Germline assignment: CDR1 SGDLS and CDR2 YYNGEE. V was cut by 0 bases and J by 1 base, with 4 bases left in between. CDR3 DNA: TGTGCCAGCAGCGTAGTTCCGAACACTGAAGCTTTCTTT. As protein: CASSVVPNTEAFF.